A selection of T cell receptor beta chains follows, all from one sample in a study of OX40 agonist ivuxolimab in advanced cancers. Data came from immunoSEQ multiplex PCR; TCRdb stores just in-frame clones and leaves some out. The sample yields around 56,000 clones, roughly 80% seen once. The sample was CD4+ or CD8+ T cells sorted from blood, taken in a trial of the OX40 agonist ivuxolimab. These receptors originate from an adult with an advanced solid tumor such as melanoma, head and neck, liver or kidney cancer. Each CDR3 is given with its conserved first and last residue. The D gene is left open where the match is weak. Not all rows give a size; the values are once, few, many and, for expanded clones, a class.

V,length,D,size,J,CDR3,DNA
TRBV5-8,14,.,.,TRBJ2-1,CASSLGTDYNEQFF,TGTGCCAGCAGCTTGGGGACAGACTACAATGAGCAGTTCTTC
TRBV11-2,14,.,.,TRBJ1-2,CASSSKSGRRGYTF,TGTGCCAGCAGCTCCAAGTCCGGGAGACGTGGCTACACCTTC
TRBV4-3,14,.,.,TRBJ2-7,CASSQVGGIGEQYF,TGCGCCAGCAGCCAAGTCGGAGGGATAGGCGAGCAGTACTTC
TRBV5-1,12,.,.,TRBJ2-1,CASSLDGREQFF,TGCGCCAGCAGCTTGGACGGGCGGGAGCAGTTCTTC
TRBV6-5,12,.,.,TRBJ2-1,CASSLRGGEQFF,TGTGCCAGCAGTCTACGGGGCGGTGAGCAGTTCTTC
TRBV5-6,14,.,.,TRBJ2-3,CASRLPGLVDTQYF,TGTGCCAGCAGACTCCCGGGACTTGTGGATACGCAGTATTTT
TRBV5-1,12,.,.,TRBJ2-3,CASSRDLDTQYF,TGCGCCAGCAGCCGTGACCTAGATACGCAGTATTTT
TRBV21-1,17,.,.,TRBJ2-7,CASSPRTDSLHSYEQYF,TGTGCCAGCAGCCCGAGGACTGACAGCCTACACTCCTACGAGCAGTACTTC
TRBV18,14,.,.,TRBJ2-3,CASSLRGGKDTQYF,TGTGCCAGCTCACTCCGAGGGGGGAAAGATACGCAGTATTTT
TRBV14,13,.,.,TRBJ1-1,CASSQSGVTEAFF,TGTGCCAGCAGCCAGTCCGGGGTTACTGAAGCTTTCTTT
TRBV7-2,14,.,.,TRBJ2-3,CASSLAGPPDTQYF,TGTGCCAGCAGCTTAGCAGGGCCCCCAGATACGCAGTATTTT
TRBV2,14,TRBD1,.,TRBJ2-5,CASTGDRGRETQYF,TGTGCCAGCACCGGGGACAGGGGGCGGGAGACCCAGTACTTC
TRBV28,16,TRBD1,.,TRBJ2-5,CASSSPRTGGKETQYF,TGTGCCAGCAGTTCCCCACGGACAGGGGGAAAAGAGACCCAGTACTTC
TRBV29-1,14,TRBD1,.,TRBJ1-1,CSVGPGGLNTEAFF,TGCAGCGTTGGGCCAGGGGGATTGAACACTGAAGCTTTCTTT
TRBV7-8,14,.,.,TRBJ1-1,CASRRRQGNTEAFF,TGTGCCAGCAGACGTCGTCAGGGGAACACTGAAGCTTTCTTT
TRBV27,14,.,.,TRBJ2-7,CASSPHHLRDEQYF,TGTGCCAGCAGTCCCCATCATCTTAGAGACGAGCAGTACTTC
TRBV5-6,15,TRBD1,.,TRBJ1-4,CASSLLTGGNEKLFF,TGTGCCAGCAGTTTACTGACAGGGGGAAACGAAAAACTGTTTTTT
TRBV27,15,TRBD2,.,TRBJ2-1,CASSPAGGRRNEQFF,TGTGCCAGCAGTCCAGCGGGAGGGCGGAGAAATGAGCAGTTCTTC
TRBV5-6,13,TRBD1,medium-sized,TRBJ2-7,CASSLDRDHEQYF,TGTGCCAGCAGCCTGGACAGGGACCACGAGCAGTACTTC
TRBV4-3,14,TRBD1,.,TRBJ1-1,CASSQIDRGAEAFF,TGCGCCAGCAGCCAGATAGACAGGGGCGCTGAAGCTTTCTTT
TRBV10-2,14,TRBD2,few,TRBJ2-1,CASRLRGGLDEQFF,TGCGCCAGCAGGTTGCGGGGGGGTTTGGATGAGCAGTTCTTC
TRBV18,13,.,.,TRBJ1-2,CASSIQGRDGYTF,TGTGCCAGCTCAATCCAGGGACGAGATGGCTACACCTTC
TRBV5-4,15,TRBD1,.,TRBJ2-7,CASSSDRGWSYEQYF,TGTGCCAGCAGCTCGGACAGGGGGTGGTCCTACGAGCAGTACTTC
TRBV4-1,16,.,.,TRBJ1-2,CASSQEGQGKNYGYTF,TGCGCCAGCAGCCAAGAAGGCCAGGGCAAGAACTATGGCTACACCTTC